This section outlines one T cell receptor (beta chain) sequence together with its context. What it binds is not known. A read error is possible here, since a much larger clone lies one base away. The template used for profiling TCR beta VDJ and CDR3 was genomic DNA. TCRdb reprocessed the reads with MiXCR, giving one entry per CDR3 protein. The sample holds 160,000 or so distinct CDR3 sequences; less than 60% are singletons and the top ten take 3.2%. Patients included in sequencing had previously demonstrated CD8+CD57+ cell expansion by flow cytometry. Among the patients, all had severe acquired aplastic anemia. Blood came from patients not yet given any therapy. The record originates from a study of CD8+CD57+ T cells in acquired aplastic anemia. In the study overall: The mean DNA yield obtained from sorted CD4+ and CD8+ cells came to approximately 3.2 ug.

The length of the CDR3 is 15 residues. Germline values: CDR1 LGHDT, CDR2 YNNKEL (reference sequence). Whole-study findings and limits: Both patients and controls carried the same twenty-nine CD8+ CDR3 sequences.

The sequenced sample was sorted CD4+, CD8+, or CD8+CD57+ T cells (not recorded which) from PBMCs. V and J are TRBV3-1 and TRBJ1-1; 8 positions agree with TRBD1. The sequence was obtained from a human donor with aplastic anemia. CDR3 DNA: TGTGCCAGCACCCAGACAGGGGCTAGGAGCACTGTAGCTTTCTTT. Encoded protein: CASTQTGARSTVAFF.